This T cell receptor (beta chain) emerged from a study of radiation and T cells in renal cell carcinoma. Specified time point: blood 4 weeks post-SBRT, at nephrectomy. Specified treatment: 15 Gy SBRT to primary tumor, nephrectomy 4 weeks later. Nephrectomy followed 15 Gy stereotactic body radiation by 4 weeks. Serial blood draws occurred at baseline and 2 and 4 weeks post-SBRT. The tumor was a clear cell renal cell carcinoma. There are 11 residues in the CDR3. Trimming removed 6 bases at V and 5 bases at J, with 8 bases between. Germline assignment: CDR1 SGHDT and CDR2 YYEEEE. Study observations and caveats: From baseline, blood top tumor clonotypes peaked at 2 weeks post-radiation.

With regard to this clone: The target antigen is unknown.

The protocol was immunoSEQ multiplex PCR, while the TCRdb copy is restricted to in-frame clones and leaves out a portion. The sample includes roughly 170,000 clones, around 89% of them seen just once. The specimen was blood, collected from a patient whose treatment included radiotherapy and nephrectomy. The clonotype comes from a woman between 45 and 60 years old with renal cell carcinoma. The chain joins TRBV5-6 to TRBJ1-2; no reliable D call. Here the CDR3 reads CASNRAYGYTF. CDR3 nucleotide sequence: TGTGCCAGCAACCGGGCATATGGCTACACCTTC.